The 23 T cell receptor beta chains in this list originate from one sample, sequenced in a study of T cell responses to AZD1222 COVID-19 vaccine. Method: immunoSEQ multiplex PCR; TCRdb's copy keeps in-frame clones and lacks some. The table shows 40,000 to 65,000 clones, with roughly 83% occurring only once. The sample was peripheral blood, taken on day 0 of AZD1222 vaccination. These receptors originate from an adult in good health.

The chain uses TRBV6-2 or TRBV6-3 and TRBJ1-5; D unresolved. The ends were cut back, 6 bases at V and 0 bases at J, with 9 bases in the middle. There are 14 residues in the CDR3. Germline assignment: CDR1 MNHEY and CDR2 SVGEGT. CDR3 sequence (DNA): TGTGCCAGCAGACCTACGGGTAGCAATCAGCCCCAGCATTTT. Translation gives CASRPTGSNQPQHF.

CDR3 sequence: CASSLGGGTEAFF. Here the CDR3 DNA reads TGTGCCAGCAGCTTAGGAGGGGGCACTGAAGCTTTCTTT. This rearrangement joins TRBV28 to TRBJ1-1, with D maybe TRBD1 (6 bases). Germline loops: CDR1 MDHEN, CDR2 SYDVKM. This CDR3 has 13 residues. V was trimmed by 6 bases and J by 4 bases, leaving 12 bases between them. Together with reference TRBV28 and TRBJ1-1, the CDR3 gives the full variable domain: DVKVTQSSRYLVKRTGEKVFLECVQDMDHENMFWYRQDPGLGLRLIYFSYDVKMKEKGDIPEGYSVSREKKERFSLILESASTNQTSMYLCASSLGGGTEAFFGQGTRLTVV.

The J gene is TRBJ2-7, the V gene TRBV10-3, with 8 positions matching TRBD1. Per germline, CDR1 ENHRY and CDR2 SYGVKD. The CDR3 extends over 12 amino acids. Here the CDR3 DNA reads TGTGCGGCAGGGGGCGGCTCCTACGAGCAGTACTTC. It translates to CAAGGGSYEQYF.

The chain carries TRBV29-1 and TRBJ1-5; the D gene is possibly TRBD1 (6 bases). V was pared by 4 bases and J by 2 bases, with 6 bases between. The CDR3 is 12 residues long. Germline V gene lookup returns CDR1 SQVTM and CDR2 ANQGSEA. CDR3 in amino acids: CSVGQGNQPQHF. Written as DNA, the CDR3 is TGCAGCGTTGGACAGGGCAATCAGCCCCAGCATTTT.

The chain combines TRBV10-3 with TRBJ2-7; D is ambiguous. V was pared by 5 bases and J by 3 bases, with 5 bases between. This CDR3 is 11 amino acids long. The germline CDR1 and CDR2 sequences are ENHRY and SYGVKD. The CDR3 loop reads CAISSGYEQYF. CDR3 DNA: TGTGCCATCAGTTCCGGCTACGAGCAGTACTTC.

The chain has TRBV6-5 and TRBJ1-5; D not certain. CDR3 length: 13 residues. Trimming shortened V by 5 bases and J by 5 bases, and 10 bases separated the two germline ends. Germline V gene lookup returns CDR1 MNHEY and CDR2 SVGAGI. The CDR3 sequence is CASSRESDQPQHF. The CDR3 DNA follows: TGTGCCAGCAGTCGGGAATCTGATCAGCCCCAGCATTTT.

The V and J genes are TRBV4-1 and TRBJ2-7; 10 bases are shared with TRBD2. CDR3 length: 16 amino acids. The germline V gene encodes CDR1 MGHRA and CDR2 YSYEKL. After removal of 1 base from V and 3 bases from J, the junction contained 6 bases not matched to a gene. The CDR3 reads CASSQGVLAGNYEQYF. As DNA, the CDR3 is TGCGCCAGCAGCCAAGGAGTACTAGCGGGGAACTACGAGCAGTACTTC.

This chain connects TRBV7-9 to TRBJ2-7; D not resolved. The V gene's germline CDR1 is SEHNR and CDR2 FQNEAQ (reference sequence). V was clipped by 1 base and J by 2 bases, with 9 bases between them. The CDR3 is 14 amino acids. The CDR3 here is CASSLGVGTYEQYF. The CDR3 DNA sequence: TGTGCCAGCAGCTTAGGTGTGGGAACCTACGAGCAGTACTTC.

The V and J genes are TRBV3-1 (or the pseudogene TRBV3-2) and TRBJ2-5; 12 bases are shared with TRBD2. Germline CDR1 reads LGHDT; CDR2 reads YNNKEL (reference sequence). Unmatched junction bases numbered 1, after V lost 1 base and J lost 4 bases. CDR3 length: 15 amino acids. CDR3 region: CASSQAGLAGETQYF. The DNA for the CDR3 is TGTGCCAGCAGCCAAGCGGGACTAGCGGGAGAGACCCAGTACTTC.

The chain carries TRBV4-2 and TRBJ2-1; 9 bases are a match to TRBD1. The CDR3 runs to 15 residues. CDR1 and CDR2 (germline): LGHNA, YNFKEQ. J lost 8 bases, V lost 4 bases, and 9 bases had no gene match. CDR3: CASSPPGQGFHEQFF. The DNA of the CDR3 is TGTGCCAGCAGCCCACCGGGACAGGGTTTCCATGAGCAGTTCTTC.

This chain joins TRBV19 and TRBJ1-5, with 8 bases that match TRBD1. V was clipped by 4 bases and J by 11 bases; unmatched bases: 10. The germline CDR1 and CDR2 sequences are LNHDA and SQIVND (reference sequence). The CDR3 has 14 residues. CDR3 DNA sequence: TGTGCCAGTAGTACGGACAGGGCCAGAGAGGCCCAGCATTTT. The encoded protein is CASSTDRAREAQHF.

The chain uses TRBV5-6 and TRBJ2-3; TRBD2 matches 11 bases. CDR1 SGHDT and CDR2 YYEEEE come from the germline V gene. The V and J ends lost 5 bases and 4 bases, in that order; junction bases with no gene match: 6. This CDR3 comprises 15 residues. The CDR3 DNA reads TGTGCCAGCAGTTATGGACTAGCGGGTTCAGATACGCAGTATTTT. Its translation is CASSYGLAGSDTQYF.

The V and J genes are TRBV3-1 (or the pseudogene TRBV3-2) and TRBJ2-1; TRBD2 aligns across 15 bases. Germline assignment: CDR1 LGHDT and CDR2 YNNKEL (reference sequence). The junction had 13 bases not matched to a gene; V was cut back by 0 bases and J by 4 bases. The CDR3 length is 21 residues. The CDR3 DNA follows: TGTGCCAGCAGCCAAGACTTTCCGGGACTAGCGGGAGGCCGGGTTTACAATGAGCAGTTCTTC. The encoded protein is CASSQDFPGLAGGRVYNEQFF.

The V call is TRBV3-1 (or the pseudogene TRBV3-2), the J call TRBJ2-7; a weak D match, TRBD1 (5 bases). Trimming shortened V by 1 base and J by 5 bases, and 9 bases separated the two germline ends. The CDR3 has 13 residues. Germline V gene sequence: CDR1 LGHDT, CDR2 YNNKEL (reference sequence). The CDR3 sequence: CASSQALGDEQYF. The DNA of the CDR3 is TGTGCCAGCAGCCAAGCTTTAGGGGACGAGCAGTACTTC.

The J gene is TRBJ1-5, the V gene TRBV2; 7 bases line up with TRBD1. CDR3 length: 15 residues. Losses at the gene ends were 2 bases for V and 6 bases for J; bases not matched to a gene: 7. Germline V gene sequence: CDR1 SNHLY, CDR2 FYNNEI. CDR3 DNA: TGTGCCAGCAGTGAAACAGGGGCAATGGTTCAGCCCCAGCATTTT. Residues: CASSETGAMVQPQHF.

V usage is TRBV6-5 and J usage is TRBJ1-5; tentative D call: TRBD1 (6 bases). The V and J ends lost 6 bases and 4 bases respectively, with 10 bases between them. CDR1 and CDR2 from the germline V gene are MNHEY and SVGAGI. The CDR3 has 13 amino acids. Written as DNA, the CDR3 is TGTGCCAGCAGGCGGGACATTAATCAGCCCCAGCATTTT. It encodes CASRRDINQPQHF.

In its sample, this clone was seen once. The chain joins TRBV4-1 to TRBJ2-1; the match to TRBD1 covers 9 bases. With V trimmed by 4 bases and J by 3 bases, 4 bases remained unmatched. This CDR3 has 15 amino acids. From germline, CDR1 is MGHRA and CDR2 YSYEKL. DNA for the CDR3: TGCGCCAGCAGCCCGGGACAGGGAAGCTACAATGAGCAGTTCTTC. Its translation: CASSPGQGSYNEQFF.

The chain recombines TRBV10-2 with TRBJ2-3; 10 bases agree with TRBD2. Trimming cost V 7 bases and J 1 base; bases outside gene matches: 8. The CDR3 loop spans 16 amino acids. The germline gives CDR1 WSHSY, CDR2 SAAADI. The CDR3, as DNA: TGCGCCAGCACGGTGCTAGCGGGAGTGGGCACAGATACGCAGTATTTT. Amino acids: CASTVLAGVGTDTQYF.

The chain links TRBV5-4 to TRBJ1-2, with TRBD1 as a possible D gene (5 bases). V dropped 0 bases and J dropped 2 bases, with 8 bases sitting between them. From germline, CDR1 is SGHNT and CDR2 YYREEE (reference sequence). The CDR3 runs to 14 residues. CDR3 region: CASSLGGDNYGYTF. CDR3 DNA sequence: TGTGCCAGCAGCTTGGGGGGCGACAACTATGGCTACACCTTC.

The V call is TRBV5-1, the J call TRBJ1-4; D is perhaps TRBD1 (5 bases). The CDR3 is made up of 14 amino acids. The germline gives CDR1 SGHRS, CDR2 YFSETQ. Trimming removed 1 base from V and 6 bases from J, with 10 bases in between. The CDR3 bases are TGCGCCAGCAGCTTGAAGGGGAGGGATGAAAAACTGTTTTTT. As protein: CASSLKGRDEKLFF.

The chain employs TRBV14 and TRBJ2-1; D might be TRBD1 or TRBD2, each matching 5 bases. Germline V gene lookup returns CDR1 SGHDN and CDR2 FVKESK. V lost 1 base to trimming and J lost 10 bases, with 14 bases between them. CDR3 length: 14 residues. The CDR3 DNA reads TGTGCCAGCAGCCAAGTTCCCGGGGCTATAGAGCAGTTCTTC. It yields the protein CASSQVPGAIEQFF.

This rearrangement joins TRBV7-9 to TRBJ1-6; 7 nucleotides agree with TRBD1. The junction had 7 bases not matched to a gene; V was cut back by 5 bases and J by 9 bases. There are 14 residues in the CDR3. The germline V gene encodes CDR1 SEHNR and CDR2 FQNEAQ (reference sequence). CDR3 region: CASSRAGGGSPLHF. The CDR3 nucleotides read TGTGCCAGCAGCAGGGCAGGGGGAGGTTCACCCCTCCACTTT.

This rearrangement joins TRBV28 to TRBJ1-3; 7 positions agree with TRBD1. The CDR3 sequence is 16 residues long. CDR1 MDHEN and CDR2 SYDVKM come from the germline V gene. The ends lost 4 bases at V and 0 bases at J; junction bases unmatched: 6. This CDR3 is CASSSPGQPSGNTIYF. In DNA, the CDR3 is TGTGCCAGCAGTTCTCCGGGACAGCCCTCTGGAAACACCATATATTTT. Together with reference TRBV28 and TRBJ1-3, the CDR3 gives the full variable domain: DVKVTQSSRYLVKRTGEKVFLECVQDMDHENMFWYRQDPGLGLRLIYFSYDVKMKEKGDIPEGYSVSREKKERFSLILESASTNQTSMYLCASSSPGQPSGNTIYFGEGSWLTVV.